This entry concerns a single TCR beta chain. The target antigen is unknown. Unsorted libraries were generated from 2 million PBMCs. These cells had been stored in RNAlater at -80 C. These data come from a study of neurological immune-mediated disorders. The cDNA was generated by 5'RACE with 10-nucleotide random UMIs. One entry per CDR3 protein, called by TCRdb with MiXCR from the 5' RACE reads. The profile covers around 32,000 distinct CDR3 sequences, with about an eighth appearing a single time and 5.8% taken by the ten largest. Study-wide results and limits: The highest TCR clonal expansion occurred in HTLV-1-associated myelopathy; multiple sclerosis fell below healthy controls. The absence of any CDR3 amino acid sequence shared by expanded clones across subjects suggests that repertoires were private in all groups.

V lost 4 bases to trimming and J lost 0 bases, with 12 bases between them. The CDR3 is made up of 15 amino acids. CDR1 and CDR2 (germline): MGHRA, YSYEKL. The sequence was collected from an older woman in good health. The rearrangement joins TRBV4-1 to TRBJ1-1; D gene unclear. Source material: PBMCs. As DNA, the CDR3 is TGCGCCAGCAGCCTCGATAATTCAGTGAACACTGAAGCTTTCTTT. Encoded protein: CASSLDNSVNTEAFF.